This section outlines one T cell receptor (beta chain) sequence together with its context. Antigen specificity is unknown. The table came from immunoSEQ multiplex PCR; TCRdb's copy has only in-frame clones and leaves some out. The table includes about 110,000 clones, roughly 88% detected once. These data are taken from a study of cytomegalovirus exposure and HLA in healthy donors. The ends lost 10 bases at V and 4 bases at J; junction bases unmatched: 10. Germline V gives CDR1 MNHEY, CDR2 SVGAGI. This CDR3 comprises 14 residues. Findings and limits, study-wide: The study labeled about 160 TCR beta chains cytomegalovirus-associated. Confirmation in vitro established that three CMV-associated chains were specific for CMV antigens. The classifier reportedly diagnosed cytomegalovirus status with high specificity and sensitivity.

The receptor was isolated from a woman aged 18 to 35 in good health and CMV-seronegative. Sequenced material: PBMCs. This chain connects TRBV6-5 to TRBJ2-1; TRBD1 agrees at 7 bases. The CDR3: CATRPRDRYNEQFF. For the CDR3, the DNA is TGTGCCACCCGACCCCGGGACAGATACAATGAGCAGTTCTTC.